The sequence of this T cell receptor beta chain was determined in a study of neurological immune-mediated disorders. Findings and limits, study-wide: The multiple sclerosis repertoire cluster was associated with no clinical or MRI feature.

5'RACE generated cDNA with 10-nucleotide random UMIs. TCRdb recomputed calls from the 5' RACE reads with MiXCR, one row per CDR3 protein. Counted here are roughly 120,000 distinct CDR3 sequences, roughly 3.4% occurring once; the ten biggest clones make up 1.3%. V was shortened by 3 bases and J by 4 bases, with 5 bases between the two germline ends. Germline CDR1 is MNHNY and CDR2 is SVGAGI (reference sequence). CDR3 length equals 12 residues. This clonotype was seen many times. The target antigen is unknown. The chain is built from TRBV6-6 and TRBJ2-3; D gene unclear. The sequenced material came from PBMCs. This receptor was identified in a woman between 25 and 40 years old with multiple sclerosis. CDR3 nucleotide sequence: TGTGCCAGCAGTTATTGGGCAGATACGCAGTATTTT. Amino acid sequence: CASSYWADTQYF.